This TCR beta chain was profiled in a study of blood T cell repertoires in COVID-19. The overall study: Acute and convalescent COVID-19 specimens originated in the United States, Italy and Spain. From T cells, B-cell-depleted T cells, or PBMCs came the material, which was cDNA or gDNA.

Per the original data handling: Estimation of nucleated cell counts was performed using reference gene primer amplification. The table came from immunoSEQ multiplex PCR; TCRdb's copy has only in-frame clones and leaves some out. V and J calls plus clone size are reproduced from that table; the DNA served to infer D and trimming. The profile shows about 100,000 clones, approximately 86% of them singletons. The germline gives CDR1 LNHNV, CDR2 YYDKDF (reference sequence). The CDR3 runs 14 residues. The V gene end was trimmed by 1 base and the J gene end by 9 bases; junction bases not matched to a gene: 5.

The rearrangement joins TRBV15 to TRBJ2-1; 8 bases align to TRBD1. The sequencing sample was made of peripheral blood. The TCR originated in a man older than 75 with acute or convalescent COVID-19. CDR3 nucleotide sequence: TGTGCCACCAGCAGAGCGGACAGGGAGCTTGAGCAGTTCTTC. Its translation is CATSRADRELEQFF.